Each of the 12 T cell receptor beta chains below was sequenced from the same sample in a study of CD8+ T cells in alopecia areata. Sequencing relied on a cDNA template that was reverse transcribed from extracted RNA. Generated by immunoSEQ multiplex PCR, the TCRdb table keeps only in-frame clones and is missing some. The sample contains around 140,000 clones, 45% to 50% of which appear only once. The specimen comprised CD8+ T cells sorted from blood, sampled at week 0. The receptor set was obtained from a human donor with alopecia areata.

DNA for the CDR3: TGTGCCTGGAGTTTCCAGCTTTATGAAGCTTTCTTT. Translating gives CAWSFQLYEAFF. The chain joins TRBV30 to TRBJ1-1; D is unclear. Germline V lookup: CDR1 GTSNPN, CDR2 SVGIG (reference sequence). V shed 2 bases and J shed 7 bases, with 11 bases lying between them. This CDR3 comprises 12 residues.

The V gene is TRBV11-2, the J gene TRBJ2-4, with TRBD2 matching 8 bases. Trimming cost V 8 bases and J 1 base; bases outside gene matches: 10. This CDR3 contains 16 residues. Germline CDR1 reads SGHAT; CDR2 reads FQNNGV. The CDR3 loop reads CASSTGGTRAKNIQYF. Written as DNA, the CDR3 is TGTGCCAGCTCTACGGGGGGGACCCGGGCCAAAAACATTCAGTACTTC.

V and J are TRBV5-4 and TRBJ2-5, with a weak D call TRBD1 (6 bases). Germline assignment: CDR1 SGHNT and CDR2 YYREEE (reference sequence). The CDR3 runs 15 residues. Trimming removed 3 bases from V and 5 bases from J, with 17 bases in between. This CDR3 is CASSSSPGVGETQYF. The CDR3 coding sequence is TGTGCCAGCAGCTCCTCTCCAGGGGTCGGGGAGACCCAGTACTTC.

The chain employs TRBV5-1 and TRBJ2-7, with a weak D call TRBD2 (6 bases). With 0 bases removed from V and 0 bases from J, the gap between germline ends came to 7 bases. The CDR3 has 14 residues. Germline values: CDR1 SGHRS, CDR2 YFSETQ. The CDR3, as DNA: TGCGCCAGCAGCTTGGGGCGGGGCTCCTACGAGCAGTACTTC. Residues: CASSLGRGSYEQYF.

CDR3 in DNA: TGCGCCAGCAGCCAACGGGGACCGACGGGAAGTTCACCCCTCCACTTT. It translates to CASSQRGPTGSSPLHF. The chain employs TRBV4-1 and TRBJ1-6, with D tentatively TRBD1 (5 bases). Germline V gene lookup returns CDR1 MGHRA and CDR2 YSYEKL. The CDR3 is made up of 16 amino acids. The ends were cut back, 2 bases at V and 9 bases at J, with 17 bases in the middle.

This rearrangement joins TRBV6-1 to TRBJ2-1; TRBD2 matches at 12 bases. The length of the CDR3 is 15 residues. Germline V gives CDR1 MNHNS, CDR2 SASEGT. V trimming: 4 bases; J trimming: 7 bases; junction bases outside the gene matches: 5. CDR3 sequence reads: CASSGSSGGANEQFF. CDR3 sequence (DNA): TGTGCCAGCAGTGGCTCTAGCGGGGGGGCAAATGAGCAGTTCTTC.

V is TRBV13 and J is TRBJ1-1, with D maybe TRBD1 (6 bases). With 3 bases removed from V and 5 bases from J, the gap between germline ends came to 10 bases. The CDR3 length is 13 residues. The germline CDR1 and CDR2 sequences are PRHDT and FYEKMQ (reference sequence). CDR3 residues: CASSFTGITEAFF. The DNA of the CDR3 is TGTGCCAGCAGCTTTACAGGGATAACTGAAGCTTTCTTT.

The rearrangement uses TRBV30 and TRBJ2-7; D gene uncertain. CDR3 length: 13 residues. Deletions cut 2 bases from V and 2 bases from J, with 10 bases between. Germline assignment: CDR1 GTSNPN and CDR2 SVGIG (reference sequence). The CDR3 DNA follows: TGTGCCTGGAGTCTTGACAACGCCTACGAGCAGTACTTC. It is translated as CAWSLDNAYEQYF.

The CDR3 here is CSALLGDTQYF. Here the CDR3 DNA reads TGCAGTGCGTTGTTAGGTGATACGCAGTATTTT. This chain uses TRBV20-1 with TRBJ2-3, with D unclear. The germline CDR1 and CDR2 sequences are DFQATT and SNEGSKA (reference sequence). Trimming took off 6 bases at V and 6 bases at J, with 10 bases between the two ends. This CDR3 contains 11 residues.

The chain has TRBV6-5 and TRBJ1-2; unclear D gene. V gave up 3 bases and J gave up 4 bases, with 9 bases separating them. The length of the CDR3 is 13 residues. CDR1 is MNHEY and CDR2 is SVGAGI in the germline V gene. CDR3 DNA sequence: TGTGCCAGCAGTTATGCGGGGTCCTATGGCTACACCTTC. This gives the protein CASSYAGSYGYTF.

The chain recombines TRBV27 with TRBJ1-5; TRBD1 matches 8 bases. Germline loops: CDR1 MNHEY, CDR2 SMNVEV (reference sequence). V lost 6 bases to trimming and J lost 4 bases; unmatched junction nucleotides: 11. The CDR3 extends over 16 amino acids. CDR3 nucleotide sequence: TGTGCCAGCAGACCAACCCGGACAGGGTGGAATCAGCCCCAGCATTTT. Its translation: CASRPTRTGWNQPQHF.

The chain is built from TRBV5-1 and TRBJ2-7; D gene uncertain. V lost 4 bases and J lost 0, with 14 bases in between. The CDR3 has 15 residues. Germline V gives CDR1 SGHRS, CDR2 YFSETQ. CDR3 residues: CASSPAEPLSYEQYF. The CDR3 DNA is TGCGCCAGCAGCCCCGCGGAGCCCCTCTCCTACGAGCAGTACTTC.